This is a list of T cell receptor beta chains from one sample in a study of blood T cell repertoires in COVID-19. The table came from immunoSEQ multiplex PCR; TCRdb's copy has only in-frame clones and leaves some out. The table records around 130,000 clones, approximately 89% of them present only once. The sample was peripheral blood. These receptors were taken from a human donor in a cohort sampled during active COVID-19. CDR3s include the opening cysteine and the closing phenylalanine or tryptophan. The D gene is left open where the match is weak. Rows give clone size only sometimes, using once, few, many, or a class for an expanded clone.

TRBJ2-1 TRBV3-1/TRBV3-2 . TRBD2 CASSQWGAGGNNEQFF TGTGCCAGCAGCCAATGGGGAGCGGGAGGGAACAATGAGCAGTTCTTC
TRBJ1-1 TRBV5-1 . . CASSSEGTLTSEAFF TGCGCCAGCAGCTCCGAGGGGACACTGACGTCCGAAGCTTTCTTT
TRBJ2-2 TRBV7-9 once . CASGSDRPNTGELFF TGTGCCAGCGGGTCGGACAGACCGAACACCGGGGAGCTGTTTTTT
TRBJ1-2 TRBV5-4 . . CASSSLKDWGDGYTF TGTGCCAGCAGCTCTCTGAAGGATTGGGGAGATGGCTACACCTTC
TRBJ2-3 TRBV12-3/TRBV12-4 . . CASTPRRADTQYF TGTGCCAGCACCCCCAGGCGGGCAGATACGCAGTATTTT
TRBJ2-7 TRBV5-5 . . CASSSDPGRTIF TGTGCCAGCAGCTCAGACCCGGGACGGACTATTTTC
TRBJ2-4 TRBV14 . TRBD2 CASSLGTSGVWALYF TGTGCCAGCAGCCTCGGGACTAGCGGGGTCTGGGCCCTGTACTTC
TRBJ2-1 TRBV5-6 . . CASSVRDSDYNEQFF TGTGCCAGCAGCGTCCGGGACTCCGACTACAATGAGCAGTTCTTC
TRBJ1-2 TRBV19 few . CASSIGGNYGYTF TGTGCCAGTAGTATCGGGGGAAACTATGGCTACACCTTC
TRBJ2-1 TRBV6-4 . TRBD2 CASSDTSGGYNEQFF TGTGCCAGCAGTGATACTAGCGGGGGGTACAATGAGCAGTTCTTC
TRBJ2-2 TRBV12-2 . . CASRLTNRGPGELFF TGTGCAAGTCGCTTAACCAACAGGGGGCCCGGGGAGCTGTTTTTT
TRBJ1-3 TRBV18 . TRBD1 CASSPTGTAPSGNTIYF TGTGCCAGCTCACCGACGGGGACAGCCCCCTCTGGAAACACCATATATTTT
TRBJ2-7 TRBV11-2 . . CASSLAPGREQYF TGTGCCAGCAGCTTAGCTCCAGGGCGCGAGCAGTACTTC
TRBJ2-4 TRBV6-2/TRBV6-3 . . CASSYDGYIQYF TGTGCCAGCAGTTACGACGGGTACATTCAGTACTTC
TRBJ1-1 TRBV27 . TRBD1 CASSLYWTGGNTEAFF TGTGCCAGCAGTTTATACTGGACAGGGGGCAACACTGAAGCTTTCTTT
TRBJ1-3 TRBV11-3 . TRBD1 CASSLPRDRGSGNTIYF TGTGCCAGCAGCTTACCCCGGGACAGGGGGTCTGGAAACACCATATATTTT
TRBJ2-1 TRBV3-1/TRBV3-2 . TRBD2 CASSQARPGLAGGNEQFF TGTGCCAGCAGCCAAGCCAGACCGGGACTAGCGGGGGGGAATGAGCAGTTCTTC
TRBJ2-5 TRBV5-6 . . CASSLGLPRDPETQYF TGTGCCAGCAGCCTGGGGTTGCCCAGGGATCCAGAGACCCAGTACTTC
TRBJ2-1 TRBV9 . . CASSVTGSSNEQFF TGTGCCAGCAGCGTCACCGGGAGCAGCAATGAGCAGTTCTTC
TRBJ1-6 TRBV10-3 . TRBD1 CAISERDRDSPLHF TGTGCCATCAGTGAACGGGACAGGGATTCACCCCTCCACTTT
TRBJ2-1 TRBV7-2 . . CASSLSGILEQFF TGTGCCAGCAGCTTAAGCGGAATACTTGAGCAGTTCTTC
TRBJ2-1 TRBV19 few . CASSIVYSNNEQFF TGTGCCAGTAGTATAGTGTACAGCAACAATGAGCAGTTCTTC
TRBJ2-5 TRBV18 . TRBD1 CASPLLRGPQETQYF TGTGCCAGCCCTTTACTCAGGGGGCCCCAAGAGACCCAGTACTTC
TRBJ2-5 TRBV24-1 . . CATSGGTREETQYF TGTGCCACCAGTGGAGGGACACGTGAAGAGACCCAGTACTTC
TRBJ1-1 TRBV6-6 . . CASSYTAFSGDTEAFF TGTGCCAGCAGTTACACCGCCTTTTCAGGGGACACTGAAGCTTTCTTT
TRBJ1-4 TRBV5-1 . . CASSAGGAVQEKLFF TGCGCCAGCAGCGCCGGAGGGGCAGTTCAGGAAAAACTGTTTTTT
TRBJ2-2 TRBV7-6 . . CASSLGSTGSGELFF TGTGCCAGCAGCTTAGGATCCACGGGATCCGGGGAGCTGTTTTTT
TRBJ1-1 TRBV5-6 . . CASSFGFTANTEAFF TGTGCCAGCAGCTTCGGTTTTACAGCGAACACTGAAGCTTTCTTT
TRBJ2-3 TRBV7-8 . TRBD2 CASSVLAGGFTDTQYF TGTGCCAGCAGCGTACTAGCGGGAGGATTCACAGATACGCAGTATTTT
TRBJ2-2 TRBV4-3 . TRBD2 CASSQTSAGELFF TGCGCCAGCAGCCAAACTAGCGCCGGGGAGCTGTTTTTT
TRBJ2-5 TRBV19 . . CASSIDRVGETQYF TGTGCCAGTAGTATAGACAGGGTGGGGGAGACCCAGTACTTC
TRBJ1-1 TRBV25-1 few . CASGLRGPEAFF TGTGCCAGCGGCCTCAGGGGCCCTGAAGCTTTCTTT
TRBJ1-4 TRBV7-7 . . CASSLGQGNEKLFF TGTGCCAGCAGCTTAGGCCAGGGTAATGAAAAACTGTTTTTT
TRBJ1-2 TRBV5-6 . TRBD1 CASQGEVGYTF TGTGCCAGCCAGGGGGAGGTTGGCTACACCTTC
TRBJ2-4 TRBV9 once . CASSADRNLAKNIQYF TGTGCCAGCAGCGCCGACAGAAACCTAGCCAAAAACATTCAGTACTTC
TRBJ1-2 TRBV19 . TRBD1 CASSTGQGFTYGYTF TGTGCCAGTAGTACCGGACAGGGGTTTACTTATGGCTACACCTTC
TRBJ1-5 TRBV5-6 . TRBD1 CASSLARGVIQPQHF TGTGCCAGCAGCTTGGCCAGGGGGGTAATCCAGCCCCAGCATTTT
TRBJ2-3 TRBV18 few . CASSQRDTSTDTQYF TGTGCCAGCTCACAACGGGACACGAGCACAGATACGCAGTATTTT
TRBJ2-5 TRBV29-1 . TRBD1 CSVVKQGSQETQYF TGCAGCGTTGTAAAACAGGGGTCCCAAGAGACCCAGTACTTC
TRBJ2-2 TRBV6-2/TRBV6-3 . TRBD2 CASSSYTSEKWATGELFF TGTGCCAGCAGTTCCTATACTAGCGAAAAATGGGCCACCGGGGAGCTGTTTTTT
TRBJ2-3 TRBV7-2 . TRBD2 CASSRRLAGADTQYF TGTGCCAGCAGCCGTCGACTAGCGGGAGCAGATACGCAGTATTTT
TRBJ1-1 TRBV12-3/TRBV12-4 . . CASSAQVATEAFF TGTGCCAGCAGTGCTCAAGTAGCTACTGAAGCTTTCTTT
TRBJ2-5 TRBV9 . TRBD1 CASSVGTGNRQETQYF TGTGCCAGCAGCGTAGGGACAGGGAATCGGCAAGAGACCCAGTACTTC
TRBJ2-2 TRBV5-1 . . CASSFDTGELFF TGCGCCAGCAGCTTCGACACCGGGGAGCTGTTTTTT
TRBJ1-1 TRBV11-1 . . CASSYEGGHDTEAFF TGTGCCAGCAGCTACGAGGGGGGGCATGACACTGAAGCTTTCTTT